A single sample gave rise to the 16 T cell receptor beta chains below, sequenced in a study of shared clonotypes between healthy human individuals. Assay: immunoSEQ multiplex PCR; the TCRdb copy retains only in-frame clones and omits some. This sample yields hundreds of thousands of clones, of which about 96% are seen a single time; 0.11% belongs to the top ten. CD8 cells classed as naive were CD45RO-negative and positively selected for CCR7, excluding terminally differentiated effector memory CD45RA+ cells. The specimen was naive CD8+ T cells sorted from blood. These TCRs come from a woman in her 30s in good health.

The genes are TRBV6-6 and TRBJ2-1; D not resolved. The CDR3 sequence is 16 residues long. The germline V gene has CDR1 MNHNY and CDR2 SVGAGI (reference sequence). V was cut by 6 bases and J by 3 bases, with 18 bases left in between. The CDR3 bases are TGTGCCAGCAGCCTCGCGGATGTGGTGGGCTACAATGAGCAGTTCTTC. Its protein product is CASSLADVVGYNEQFF.

This clone was seen only once. The genes are TRBV6-1 and TRBJ2-7; TRBD1 matches at 9 bases. V lost 1 base, J lost 4 bases, and 2 bases stayed unmatched. Germline CDR1 MNHNS, CDR2 SASEGT. This CDR3 has 14 residues. The CDR3 reads CASSEVGTGYEQYF. CDR3 DNA sequence: TGTGCCAGCAGTGAAGTCGGGACAGGGTACGAGCAGTACTTC.

The chain recombines TRBV9 with TRBJ1-4; TRBD1 aligns across 7 bases. CDR1 is SGDLS and CDR2 is YYNGEE in the germline V gene. The CDR3 spans 15 residues. V dropped 4 bases and J dropped 5; count of bases not matched to a gene: 8. The chain's CDR3 is CASSTMAGGNEKLFF. CDR3 coding DNA: TGTGCCAGCAGCACGATGGCAGGGGGGAATGAAAAACTGTTTTTT.

This sequence joins TRBV30 and TRBJ2-7, with 7 bases lining up with TRBD1. The V gene's germline CDR1 is GTSNPN and CDR2 SVGIG (reference sequence). The CDR3 length is 13 residues. The V and J ends lost 4 bases and 5 bases, in that order; junction bases with no gene match: 8. CDR3 residues: CAWKRTGYNEQYF. CDR3 nucleotide sequence: TGTGCCTGGAAGAGGACAGGTTATAACGAGCAGTACTTC.

The chain's CDR3 is CSVAAAGANVLTF. CDR3 nucleotides: TGCAGCGTTGCGGCAGCTGGGGCCAACGTCCTGACTTTC. The V and J genes are TRBV29-1 and TRBJ2-6; D unresolved. CDR1 is SQVTM, CDR2 ANQGSEA, per germline. Trimming removed 4 bases from V and 2 bases from J, with 6 bases in between. The CDR3 spans 13 residues.

The chain recombines TRBV5-1 with TRBJ2-7; weak D call: TRBD1 (5 bases). Trimming pared 1 base from V and 0 bases from J, leaving 11 bases between. This CDR3 spans 15 amino acids. Germline V lookup: CDR1 SGHRS, CDR2 YFSETQ. The CDR3 DNA reads as TGCGCCAGCAGCTTGCCGGACATAGACTCCTACGAGCAGTACTTC. Amino acids: CASSLPDIDSYEQYF.

This sequence joins TRBV28 and TRBJ2-5; no clear D gene. V lost 5 bases and J 2 bases, leaving 9 bases between the germline ends. The germline V gene has CDR1 MDHEN and CDR2 SYDVKM. CDR3 length: 13 residues. CDR3 nucleotide sequence: TGTGCCAGCAGTCCCGAGAATCAAGAGACCCAGTACTTC. This translates into CASSPENQETQYF.

This clone was picked up one time. The gene calls are TRBV5-6 and TRBJ1-1; TRBD1 matches 12 bases. Germline V gene sequence: CDR1 SGHDT, CDR2 YYEEEE. With V trimmed by 3 bases and J by 0 bases, 3 bases remained unmatched. This CDR3 has 16 amino acids. The CDR3 DNA is TGTGCCAGCAGCTGGGACAGGGGGCCCCTGAACACTGAAGCTTTCTTT. This sequence encodes CASSWDRGPLNTEAFF.

The chain is built from TRBV27 and TRBJ1-4; D remains unclear. The CDR3 has 15 residues. V was pared by 2 bases and J by 0 bases, with 7 bases between. Germline CDR1 reads MNHEY; CDR2 reads SMNVEV (reference sequence). The CDR3 DNA sequence: TGTGCCAGCAGTTTAACAGACACAACTAATGAAAAACTGTTTTTT. Residues: CASSLTDTTNEKLFF.

The chain recombines TRBV27 with TRBJ2-1; 16 nucleotides align to TRBD2. Per germline, CDR1 MNHEY and CDR2 SMNVEV (reference sequence). The length of the CDR3 is 19 residues. V lost 4 bases and J lost 1; bases outside the gene matches: 7. CDR3 region: CASSSGLAGGTPSYNEQFF. DNA of the CDR3: TGTGCCAGCAGTTCGGGACTAGCGGGAGGGACCCCATCCTACAATGAGCAGTTCTTC.

The chain recombines TRBV7-8 with TRBJ2-2; tentative D call: TRBD2 (5 bases). Trimming removed 1 base from V and 5 bases from J, with 11 bases in between. Germline V CDR1 and CDR2: SGHVS, FQNEAQ. The CDR3 is 15 amino acids. Written as DNA, the CDR3 is TGTGCCAGCAGCTTAGTGGGAGTCGGTACCGGGGAGCTGTTTTTT. Translating gives CASSLVGVGTGELFF. The full variable domain, its missing parts supplied by reference TRBV7-8 and TRBJ2-2, is GAGVSQSPRYKVAKRGQDVALRCDPISGHVSLFWYQQALGQGPEFLTYFQNEAQLDKSGLPSDRFFAERPEGSVSTLKIQRTQQEDSAVYLCASSLVGVGTGELFFGEGSRLTVL.

The chain carries TRBV7-2 and TRBJ1-5; tentative D call: TRBD1 (5 bases). Trimming stripped 1 base from V and 0 bases from J, with 10 bases between. The CDR3 runs to 16 residues. Germline V gene lookup returns CDR1 SGHTA and CDR2 FQGNSA. The CDR3 bases are TGTGCCAGCAGCTTAGGGGCAGGGTATAGCAATCAGCCCCAGCATTTT. This codes for CASSLGAGYSNQPQHF.

The V gene is TRBV6-1, the J gene TRBJ2-7, with 14 bases aligning to TRBD2. After removal of 4 bases from V and 3 bases from J, the junction contained 5 bases not matched to a gene. The CDR3 covers 16 residues. Germline lookup yields CDR1 MNHNS and CDR2 SASEGT. CDR3 DNA: TGTGCCAGCAGTGCGCCGGGACTAGCGGGAGTCTACGAGCAGTACTTC. Its translation: CASSAPGLAGVYEQYF.

As for this clone: Distinct nucleotide sequences in the sample also encode this CDR3. The rearrangement joins TRBV27 to TRBJ2-2, with 7 positions matching TRBD2. Germline CDR1 and CDR2: MNHEY and SMNVEV (reference sequence). J gave up 2 bases and V 6 bases, and 3 bases lay outside the gene matches. This CDR3 has 14 amino acids. CDR3 in DNA: TGTGCCAGCAGCCAGGGACTAAACACCGGGGAGCTGTTTTTT. It specifies CASSQGLNTGELFF.

The V and J genes are TRBV7-9 and TRBJ2-7, with TRBD2 as a possible D gene (5 bases). From germline, CDR1 is SEHNR and CDR2 FQNEAQ (reference sequence). V lost 4 bases to trimming and J lost 1 base, with 8 bases between them. This CDR3 is 13 amino acids long. The CDR3 region is CASSSAGSYEQYF. The CDR3 region has the DNA TGTGCCAGCAGCTCGGCGGGTTCCTACGAGCAGTACTTC.

This clone has only one observation. The chain couples TRBV27 to TRBJ2-7; D call uncertain. Trimming shortened V by 7 bases and J by 0 bases, and 13 bases separated the two germline ends. The germline gives CDR1 MNHEY, CDR2 SMNVEV (reference sequence). The CDR3 covers 14 residues. The CDR3 DNA reads TGTGCCAGCACCCCTTACAGCAACTCCTACGAGCAGTACTTC. It specifies CASTPYSNSYEQYF.